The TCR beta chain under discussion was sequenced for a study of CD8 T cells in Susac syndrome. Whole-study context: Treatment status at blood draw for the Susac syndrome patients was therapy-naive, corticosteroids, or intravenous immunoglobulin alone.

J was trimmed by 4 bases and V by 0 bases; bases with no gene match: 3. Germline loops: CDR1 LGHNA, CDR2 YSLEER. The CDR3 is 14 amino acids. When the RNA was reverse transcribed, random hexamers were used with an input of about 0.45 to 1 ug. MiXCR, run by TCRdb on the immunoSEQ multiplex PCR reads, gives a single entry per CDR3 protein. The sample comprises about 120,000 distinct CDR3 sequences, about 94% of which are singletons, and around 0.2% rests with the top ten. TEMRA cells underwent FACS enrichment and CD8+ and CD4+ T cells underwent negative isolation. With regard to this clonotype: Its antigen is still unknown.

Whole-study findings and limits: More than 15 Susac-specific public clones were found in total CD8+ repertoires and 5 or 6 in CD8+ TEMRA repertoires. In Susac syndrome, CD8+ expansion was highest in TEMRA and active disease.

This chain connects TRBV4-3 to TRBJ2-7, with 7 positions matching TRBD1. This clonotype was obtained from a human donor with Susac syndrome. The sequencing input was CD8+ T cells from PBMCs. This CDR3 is CASSQDGTAYEQYF. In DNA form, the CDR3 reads TGCGCCAGCAGCCAAGACGGGACAGCTTACGAGCAGTACTTC.